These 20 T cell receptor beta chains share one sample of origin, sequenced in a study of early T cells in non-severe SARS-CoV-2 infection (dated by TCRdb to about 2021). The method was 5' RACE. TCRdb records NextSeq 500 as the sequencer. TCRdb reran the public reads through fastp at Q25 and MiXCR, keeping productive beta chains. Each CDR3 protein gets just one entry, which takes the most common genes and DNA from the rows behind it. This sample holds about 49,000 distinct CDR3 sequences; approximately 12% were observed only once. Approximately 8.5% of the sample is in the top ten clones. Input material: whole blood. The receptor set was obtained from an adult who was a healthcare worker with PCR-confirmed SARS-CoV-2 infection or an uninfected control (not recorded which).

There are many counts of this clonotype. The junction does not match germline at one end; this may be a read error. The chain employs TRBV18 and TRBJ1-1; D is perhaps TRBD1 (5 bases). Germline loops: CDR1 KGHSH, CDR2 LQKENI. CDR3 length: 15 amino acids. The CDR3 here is CASSPWGRGVTEVFF. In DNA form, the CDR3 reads TGTGCCAGCTCACCATGGGGTCGGGGCGTCACTGAAGTTTTCTTT.

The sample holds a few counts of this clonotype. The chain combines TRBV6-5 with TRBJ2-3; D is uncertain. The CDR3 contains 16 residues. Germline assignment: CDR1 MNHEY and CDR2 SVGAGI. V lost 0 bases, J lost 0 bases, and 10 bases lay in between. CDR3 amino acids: CASSYSARPSTDTQYF. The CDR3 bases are TGTGCCAGCAGTTACTCGGCTAGGCCTAGCACAGATACGCAGTATTTT.

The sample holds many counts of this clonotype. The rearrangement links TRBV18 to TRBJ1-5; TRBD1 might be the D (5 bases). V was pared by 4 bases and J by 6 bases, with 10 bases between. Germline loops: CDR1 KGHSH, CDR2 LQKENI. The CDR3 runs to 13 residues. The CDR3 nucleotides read TGTGCCAGCTCACTAGGGGATTCTCAGCCCCAGCATTTT. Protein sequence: CASSLGDSQPQHF.

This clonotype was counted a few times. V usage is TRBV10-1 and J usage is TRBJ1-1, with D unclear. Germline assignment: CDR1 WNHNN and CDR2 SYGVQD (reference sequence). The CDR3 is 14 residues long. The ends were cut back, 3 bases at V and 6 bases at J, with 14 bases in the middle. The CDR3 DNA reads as TGCGCCAGCAGTGAAGGCGGGGAGCTCCCTGAAGCTTTCTTT. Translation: CASSEGGELPEAFF.

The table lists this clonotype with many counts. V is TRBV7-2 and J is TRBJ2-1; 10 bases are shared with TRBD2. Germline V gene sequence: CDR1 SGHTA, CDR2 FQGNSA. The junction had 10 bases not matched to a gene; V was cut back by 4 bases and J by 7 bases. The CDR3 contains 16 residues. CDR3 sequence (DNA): TGTGCCAGCAGCTATCAAGCGGGAGGGCCAAGAAATGAGCAGTTCTTC. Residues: CASSYQAGGPRNEQFF.

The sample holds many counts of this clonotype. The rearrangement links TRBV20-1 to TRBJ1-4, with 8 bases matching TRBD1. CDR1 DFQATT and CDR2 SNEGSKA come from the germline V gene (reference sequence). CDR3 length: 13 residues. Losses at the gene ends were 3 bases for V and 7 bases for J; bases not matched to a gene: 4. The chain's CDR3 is CSASRGRGEKLFF. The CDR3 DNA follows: TGCAGTGCTAGCAGGGGGCGCGGTGAAAAACTGTTTTTT.

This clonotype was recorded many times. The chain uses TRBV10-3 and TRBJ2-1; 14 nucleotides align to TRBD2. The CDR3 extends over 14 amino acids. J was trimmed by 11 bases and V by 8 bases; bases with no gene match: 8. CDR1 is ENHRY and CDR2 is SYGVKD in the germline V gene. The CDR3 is CAIGGTSGSTQQFF. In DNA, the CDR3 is TGTGCCATCGGTGGGACTAGCGGGAGCACTCAGCAGTTCTTC.

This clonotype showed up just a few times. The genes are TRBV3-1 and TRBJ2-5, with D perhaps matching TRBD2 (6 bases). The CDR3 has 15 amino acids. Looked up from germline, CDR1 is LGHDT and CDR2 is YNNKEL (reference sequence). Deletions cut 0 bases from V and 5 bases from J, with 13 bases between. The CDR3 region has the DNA TGTGCCAGCAGCCAAGATGCGGGGCGGTCGGAGACCCAGTACTTC. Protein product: CASSQDAGRSETQYF.

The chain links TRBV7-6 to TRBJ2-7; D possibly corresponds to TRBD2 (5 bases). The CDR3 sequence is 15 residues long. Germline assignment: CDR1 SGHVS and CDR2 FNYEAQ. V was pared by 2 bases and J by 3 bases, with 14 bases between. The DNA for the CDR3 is TGTGCCAGCAGCTTATCCGAGTCTAGCTTCTACGAGCAGTACTTC. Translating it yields CASSLSESSFYEQYF.

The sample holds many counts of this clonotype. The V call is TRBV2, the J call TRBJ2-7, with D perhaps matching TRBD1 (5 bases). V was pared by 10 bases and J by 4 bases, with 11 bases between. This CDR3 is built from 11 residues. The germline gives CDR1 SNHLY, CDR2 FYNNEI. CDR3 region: CAIRQLYEQYF. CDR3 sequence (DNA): TGTGCCATTCGACAGTTATACGAGCAGTACTTC.

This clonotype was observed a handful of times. The CDR3 loop reads CASSYEAHEAFF. The DNA for the CDR3 is TGTGCCAGCAGTTACGAGGCGCATGAAGCTTTCTTT. The V and J genes are TRBV6-6 and TRBJ1-1; no definite D call. V shed 2 bases and J shed 7 bases, with 8 bases lying between them. The CDR3 extends over 12 amino acids. Germline CDR1 and CDR2: MNHNY and SVGAGI (reference sequence).

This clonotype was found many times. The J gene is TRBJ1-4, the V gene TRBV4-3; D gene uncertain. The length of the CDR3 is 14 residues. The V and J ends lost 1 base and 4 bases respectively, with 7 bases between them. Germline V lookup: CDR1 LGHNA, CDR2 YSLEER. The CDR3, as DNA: TGCGCCAGCAGCCAAGGTTCCCTTAATGAAAAACTGTTTTTT. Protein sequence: CASSQGSLNEKLFF.

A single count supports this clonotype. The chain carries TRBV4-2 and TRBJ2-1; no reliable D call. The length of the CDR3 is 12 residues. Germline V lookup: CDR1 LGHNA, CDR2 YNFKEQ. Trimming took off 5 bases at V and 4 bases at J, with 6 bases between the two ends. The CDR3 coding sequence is TGTGCCAGCAGCTCCCAGTACAATGAGCAGTTCTTC. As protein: CASSSQYNEQFF.

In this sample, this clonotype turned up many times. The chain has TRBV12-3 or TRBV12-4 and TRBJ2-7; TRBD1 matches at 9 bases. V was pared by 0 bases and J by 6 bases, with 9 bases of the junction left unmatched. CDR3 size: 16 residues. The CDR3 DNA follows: TGTGCCAGCAGTTTAGCGGGTAGGGGACAGGGCGGCGAGCAGTACTTC. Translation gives CASSLAGRGQGGEQYF.

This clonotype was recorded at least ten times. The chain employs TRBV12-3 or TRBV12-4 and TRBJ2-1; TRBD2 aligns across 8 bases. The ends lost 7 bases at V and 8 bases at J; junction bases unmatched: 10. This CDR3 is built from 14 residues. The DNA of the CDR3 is TGTGCCAGCAACAGGATTAGCGGGGCGTATGAGCAGTTCTTC. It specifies CASNRISGAYEQFF.

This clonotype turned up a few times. The CDR3 DNA follows: TGTGCCAGCAGTTTACGGCGGGCGGAGACCCAGTACTTC. Amino acid sequence: CASSLRRAETQYF. The chain combines TRBV12-3 or TRBV12-4 with TRBJ2-5, with D possibly TRBD2 on 5 matching bases. The CDR3 sequence is 13 residues long. V was pared by 2 bases and J by 5 bases, with 9 bases between.

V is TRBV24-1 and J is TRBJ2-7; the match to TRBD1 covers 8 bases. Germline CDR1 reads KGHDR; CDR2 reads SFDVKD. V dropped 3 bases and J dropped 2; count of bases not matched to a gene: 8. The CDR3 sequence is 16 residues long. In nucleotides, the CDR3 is TGTGCCACCAGTGATACTGGGACAGGCACCGCCTACGAGCAGTACTTC. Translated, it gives CATSDTGTGTAYEQYF.

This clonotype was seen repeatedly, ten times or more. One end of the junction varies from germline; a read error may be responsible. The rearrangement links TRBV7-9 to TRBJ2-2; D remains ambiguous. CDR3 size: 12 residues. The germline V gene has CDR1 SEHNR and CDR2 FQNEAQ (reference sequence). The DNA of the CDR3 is TGTGCCAGCAGCTCGACCACCTGGGAGCTGTTTTTT. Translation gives CASSSTTWELFF.

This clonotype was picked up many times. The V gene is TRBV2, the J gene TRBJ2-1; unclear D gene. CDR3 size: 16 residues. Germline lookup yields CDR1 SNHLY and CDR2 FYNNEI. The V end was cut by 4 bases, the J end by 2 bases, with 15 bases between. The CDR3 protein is CASSGELVLPYNEQFF. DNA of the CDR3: TGTGCCAGCAGTGGAGAGCTAGTCCTTCCCTACAATGAGCAGTTCTTC. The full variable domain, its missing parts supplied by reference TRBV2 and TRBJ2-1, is EPEVTQTPSHQVTQMGQEVILRCVPISNHLYFYWYRQILGQKVEFLVSFYNNEISEKSEIFDDQFSVERPDGSNFTLKIRSTKLEDSAMYFCASSGELVLPYNEQFFGPGTRLTVL.

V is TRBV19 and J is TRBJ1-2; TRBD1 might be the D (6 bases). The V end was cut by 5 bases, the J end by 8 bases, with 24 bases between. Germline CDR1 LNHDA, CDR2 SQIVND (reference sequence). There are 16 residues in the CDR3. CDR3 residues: CASSASHRALERGYTF. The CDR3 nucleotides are TGTGCCAGTAGTGCGTCACACAGGGCTCTGGAGAGAGGCTACACCTTC.